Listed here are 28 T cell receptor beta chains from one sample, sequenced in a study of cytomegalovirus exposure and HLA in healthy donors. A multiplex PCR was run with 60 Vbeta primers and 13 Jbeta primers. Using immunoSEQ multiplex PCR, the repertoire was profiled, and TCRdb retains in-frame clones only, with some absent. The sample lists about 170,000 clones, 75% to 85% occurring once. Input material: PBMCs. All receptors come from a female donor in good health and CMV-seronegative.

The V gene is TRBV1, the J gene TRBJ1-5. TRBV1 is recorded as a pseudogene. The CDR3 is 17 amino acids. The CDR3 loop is CTSSQSQRGDGNQPQHF. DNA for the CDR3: TGCACCAGCAGCCAATCACAAAGAGGCGACGGCAATCAGCCCCAGCATTTT.

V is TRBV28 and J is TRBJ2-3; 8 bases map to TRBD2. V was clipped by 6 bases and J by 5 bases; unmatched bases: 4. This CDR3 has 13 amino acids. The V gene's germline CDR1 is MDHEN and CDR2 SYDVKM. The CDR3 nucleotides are TGTGCCAGCAGGAAGACTAGCGTAGATACGCAGTATTTT. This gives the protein CASRKTSVDTQYF.

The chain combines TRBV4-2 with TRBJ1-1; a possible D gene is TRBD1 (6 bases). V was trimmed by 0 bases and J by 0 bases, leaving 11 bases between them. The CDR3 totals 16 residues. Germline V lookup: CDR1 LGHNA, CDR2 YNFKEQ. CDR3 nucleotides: TGTGCCAGCAGCCAAGAGGGGACACATATGAACACTGAAGCTTTCTTT. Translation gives CASSQEGTHMNTEAFF.

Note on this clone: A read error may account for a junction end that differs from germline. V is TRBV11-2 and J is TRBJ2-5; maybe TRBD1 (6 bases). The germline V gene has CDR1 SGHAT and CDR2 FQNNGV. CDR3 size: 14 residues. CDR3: CASSKGQFQGTQYF. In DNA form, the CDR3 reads TGTGCCAGCAGCAAGGGACAATTCCAAGGGACCCAGTACTTC.

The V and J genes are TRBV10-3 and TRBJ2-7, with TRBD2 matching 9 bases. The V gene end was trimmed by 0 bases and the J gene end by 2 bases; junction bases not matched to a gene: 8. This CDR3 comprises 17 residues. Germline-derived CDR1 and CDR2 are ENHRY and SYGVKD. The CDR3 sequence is CAISESNLGLATYEQYF. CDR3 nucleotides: TGTGCCATCAGTGAGTCGAATTTGGGACTAGCTACCTACGAGCAGTACTTC.

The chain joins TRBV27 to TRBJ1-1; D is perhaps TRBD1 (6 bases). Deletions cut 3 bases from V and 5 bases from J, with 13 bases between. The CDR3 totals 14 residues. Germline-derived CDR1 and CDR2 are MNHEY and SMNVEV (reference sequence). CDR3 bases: TGTGCCAGCAGTTTGAACAGGGTAGGGACTGAAGCTTTCTTT. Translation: CASSLNRVGTEAFF.

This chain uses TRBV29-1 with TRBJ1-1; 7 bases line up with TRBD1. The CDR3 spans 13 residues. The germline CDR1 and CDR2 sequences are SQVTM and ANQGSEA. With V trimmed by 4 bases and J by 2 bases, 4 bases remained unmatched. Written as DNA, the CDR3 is TGCAGCGTTGCGGGACAGCAAAACACTGAAGCTTTCTTT. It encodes CSVAGQQNTEAFF.

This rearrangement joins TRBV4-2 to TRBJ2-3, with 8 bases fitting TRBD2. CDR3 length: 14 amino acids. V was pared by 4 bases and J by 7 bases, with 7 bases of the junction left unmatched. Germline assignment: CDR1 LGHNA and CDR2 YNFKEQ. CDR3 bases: TGTGCCAGCAGCCGGGCGGGAGGTTTGAATACGCAGTATTTT. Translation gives CASSRAGGLNTQYF.

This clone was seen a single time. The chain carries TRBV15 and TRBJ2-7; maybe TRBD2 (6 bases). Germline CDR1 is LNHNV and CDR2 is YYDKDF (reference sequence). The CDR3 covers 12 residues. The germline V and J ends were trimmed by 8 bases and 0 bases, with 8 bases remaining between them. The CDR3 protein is CATGRDSYEQYF. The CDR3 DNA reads TGTGCCACCGGGCGGGACTCCTACGAGCAGTACTTC.

CDR3: CAIRQGANGYTF. The DNA for the CDR3 is TGTGCCATCAGACAGGGGGCGAACGGCTACACCTTC. The chain joins TRBV10-3 to TRBJ1-2; TRBD1 matches at 9 bases. The CDR3 sequence is 12 residues long. Germline CDR1 ENHRY, CDR2 SYGVKD. V was clipped by 6 bases and J by 8 bases; unmatched bases: 4.

The CDR3 DNA reads as TGTGCCATCCAGGGCCCTGGAAACACCATATATTTT. This codes for CAIQGPGNTIYF. This chain connects TRBV10-3 to TRBJ1-3; possible D gene TRBD1, 5 bases. The CDR3 spans 12 residues. Trimming took 8 bases from V and 2 from J, leaving 7 bases between them. Germline assignment: CDR1 ENHRY and CDR2 SYGVKD.

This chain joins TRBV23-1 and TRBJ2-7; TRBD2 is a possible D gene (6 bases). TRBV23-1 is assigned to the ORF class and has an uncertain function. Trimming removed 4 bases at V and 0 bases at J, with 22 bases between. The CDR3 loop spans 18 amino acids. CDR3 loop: CASSRSSRRAGRSYEQYF. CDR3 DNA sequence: TGCGCCAGCAGTCGTAGCTCCAGGAGGGCAGGGCGCTCCTACGAGCAGTACTTC.

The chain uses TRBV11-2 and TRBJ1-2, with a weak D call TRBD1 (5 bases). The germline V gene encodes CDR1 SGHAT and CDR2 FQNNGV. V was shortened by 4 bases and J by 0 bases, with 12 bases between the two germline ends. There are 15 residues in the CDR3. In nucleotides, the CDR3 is TGTGCCAGCAGCTCAGTGGTACAGGCTAACTATGGCTACACCTTC. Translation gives CASSSVVQANYGYTF.

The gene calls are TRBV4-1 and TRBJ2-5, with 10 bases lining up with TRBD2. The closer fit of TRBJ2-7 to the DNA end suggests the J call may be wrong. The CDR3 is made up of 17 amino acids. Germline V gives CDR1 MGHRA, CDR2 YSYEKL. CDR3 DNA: TGCGCCAGCAGCCAGGCGGCGGGAGCGGGAGGGCACTACGAGCAGTACTTC. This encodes CASSQAAGAGGHYEQYF.

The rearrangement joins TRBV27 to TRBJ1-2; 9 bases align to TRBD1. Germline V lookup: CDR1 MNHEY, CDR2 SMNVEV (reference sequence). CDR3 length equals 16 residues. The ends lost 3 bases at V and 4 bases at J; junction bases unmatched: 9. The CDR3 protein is CASSFLGQGNIYGYTF. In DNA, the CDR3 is TGTGCCAGCAGTTTCCTGGGACAGGGCAATATCTATGGCTACACCTTC.

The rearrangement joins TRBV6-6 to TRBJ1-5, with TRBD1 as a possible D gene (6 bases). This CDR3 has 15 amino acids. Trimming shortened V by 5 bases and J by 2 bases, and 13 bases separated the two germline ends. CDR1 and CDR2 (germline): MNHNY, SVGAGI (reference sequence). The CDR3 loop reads CASSVQGYGNQPQHF. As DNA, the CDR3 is TGTGCCAGCAGTGTCCAGGGGTATGGCAATCAGCCCCAGCATTTT.

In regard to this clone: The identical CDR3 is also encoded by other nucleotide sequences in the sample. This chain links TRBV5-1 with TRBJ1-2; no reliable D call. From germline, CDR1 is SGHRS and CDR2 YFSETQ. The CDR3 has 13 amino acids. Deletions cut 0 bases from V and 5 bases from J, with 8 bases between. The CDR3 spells CASSLGQNYGYTF. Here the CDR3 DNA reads TGCGCCAGCAGCTTGGGTCAGAATTATGGCTACACCTTC.

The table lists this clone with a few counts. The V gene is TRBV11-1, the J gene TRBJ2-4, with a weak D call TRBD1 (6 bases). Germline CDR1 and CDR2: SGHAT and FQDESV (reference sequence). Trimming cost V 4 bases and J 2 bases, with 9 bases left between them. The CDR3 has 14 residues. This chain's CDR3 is CASSWTESKNIQYF. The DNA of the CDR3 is TGTGCCAGCAGCTGGACAGAATCCAAAAACATTCAGTACTTC.

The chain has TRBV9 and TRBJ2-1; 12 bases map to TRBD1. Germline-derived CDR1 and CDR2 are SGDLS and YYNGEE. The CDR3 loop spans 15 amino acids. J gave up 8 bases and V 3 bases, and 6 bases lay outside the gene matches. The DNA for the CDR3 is TGTGCCAGCAGCGCATCCGGGACAGGGGGCGATGAGCAGTTCTTC. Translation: CASSASGTGGDEQFF.

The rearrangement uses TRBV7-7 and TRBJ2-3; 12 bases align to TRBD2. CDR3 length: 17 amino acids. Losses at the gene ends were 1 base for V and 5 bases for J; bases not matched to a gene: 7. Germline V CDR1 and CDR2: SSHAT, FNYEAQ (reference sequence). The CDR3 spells CASSLGGPGLAGDTQYF. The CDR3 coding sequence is TGTGCCAGCAGCTTAGGGGGTCCGGGACTAGCGGGAGATACGCAGTATTTT.

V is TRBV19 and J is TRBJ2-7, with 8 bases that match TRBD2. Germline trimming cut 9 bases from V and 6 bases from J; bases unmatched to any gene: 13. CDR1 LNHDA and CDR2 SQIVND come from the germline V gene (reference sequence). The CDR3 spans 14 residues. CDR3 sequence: CASREGPPVGEQYF. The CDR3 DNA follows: TGTGCCAGCCGGGAGGGGCCCCCTGTAGGCGAGCAGTACTTC.

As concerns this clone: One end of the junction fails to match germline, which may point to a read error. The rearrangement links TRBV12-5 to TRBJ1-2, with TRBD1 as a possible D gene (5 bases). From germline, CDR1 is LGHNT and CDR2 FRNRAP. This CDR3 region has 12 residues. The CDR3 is CASGRGWGENAF. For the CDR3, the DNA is TGTGCTAGTGGCCGGGGGTGGGGGGAAAACGCCTTC.

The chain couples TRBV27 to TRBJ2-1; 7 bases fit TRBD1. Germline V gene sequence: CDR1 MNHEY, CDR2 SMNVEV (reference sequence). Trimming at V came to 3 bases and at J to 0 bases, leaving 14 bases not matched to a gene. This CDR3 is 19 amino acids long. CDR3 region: CASSFTPRVAGGSYNEQFF. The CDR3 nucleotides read TGTGCCAGCAGTTTCACCCCCCGGGTAGCAGGGGGCTCCTACAATGAGCAGTTCTTC.

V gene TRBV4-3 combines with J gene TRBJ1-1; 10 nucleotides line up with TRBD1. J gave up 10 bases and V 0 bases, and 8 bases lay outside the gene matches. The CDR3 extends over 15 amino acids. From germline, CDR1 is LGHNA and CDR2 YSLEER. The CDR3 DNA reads TGCGCCAGCAGCCAAGATTCTTGGGACAGGGGCGGAGCTTTCTTT. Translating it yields CASSQDSWDRGGAFF.

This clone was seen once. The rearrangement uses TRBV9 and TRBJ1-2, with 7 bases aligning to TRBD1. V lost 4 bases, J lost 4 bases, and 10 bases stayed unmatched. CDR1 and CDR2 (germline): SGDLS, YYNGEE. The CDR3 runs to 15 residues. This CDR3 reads CASSSRTGLSYGYTF. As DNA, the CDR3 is TGTGCCAGCAGCTCTCGGACAGGTCTCTCCTATGGCTACACCTTC.

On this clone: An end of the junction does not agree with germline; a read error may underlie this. CDR3 residues: CASSQGAAVNQAKNSQYF. CDR3 nucleotides: TGCGCCAGCAGCCAAGGCGCCGCTGTAAATCAAGCCAAAAACAGTCAGTACTTC. The chain links TRBV4-3 to TRBJ2-4; D unresolved. The germline CDR1 and CDR2 sequences are LGHNA and YSLEER. The CDR3 sequence is 18 residues long.

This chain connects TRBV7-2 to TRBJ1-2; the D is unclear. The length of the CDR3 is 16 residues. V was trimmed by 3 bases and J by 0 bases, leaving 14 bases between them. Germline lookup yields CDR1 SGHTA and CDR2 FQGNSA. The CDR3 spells CASSFVTDPANYGYTF. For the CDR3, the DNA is TGTGCCAGCAGCTTCGTTACAGATCCCGCTAACTATGGCTACACCTTC.

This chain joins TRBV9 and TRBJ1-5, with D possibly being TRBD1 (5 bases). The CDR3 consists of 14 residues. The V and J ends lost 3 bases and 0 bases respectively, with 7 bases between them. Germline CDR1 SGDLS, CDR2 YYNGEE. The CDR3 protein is CASSAGHSNQPQHF. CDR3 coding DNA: TGTGCCAGCAGCGCCGGACATAGCAATCAGCCCCAGCATTTT. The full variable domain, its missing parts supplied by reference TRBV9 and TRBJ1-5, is DSGVTQTPKHLITATGQRVTLRCSPRSGDLSVYWYQQSLDQGLQFLIQYYNGEERAKGNILERFSAQQFPDLHSELNLSSLELGDSALYFCASSAGHSNQPQHFGDGTRLSIL.